Listed below are T cell receptor beta chains from one sample, sequenced in a study of CD8 T cells in ankylosing spondylitis. From the 5' RACE reads, TCRdb called clonotypes with MiXCR, one entry per CDR3 protein. The sample has about 340,000 distinct CDR3 sequences, roughly 14% seen once. Specimen: blood, either unsorted or a sorted T cell fraction (not recorded which). The receptors derive from a male donor with ankylosing spondylitis or in good health (not recorded which). Both conserved end residues are part of each CDR3. Each record gives: D gene, clone size, J gene, V gene, CDR3 protein, CDR3 DNA. A D gene is named only where the DNA matches it firmly. Part of the rows lack a size; the others show once, few, many or a class for expanded clones.

D: TRBD1; size: few; J: TRBJ1-2; V: TRBV5-1; CDR3: CASSDGTGDYGYTF; DNA: TGCGCCAGCAGCGATGGGACAGGGGATTATGGCTACACCTTC
D: TRBD2; size: few; J: TRBJ2-3; V: TRBV4-1; CDR3: CASSQDKLAGDQDTQYF; DNA: TGCGCCAGCAGCCAAGACAAACTAGCGGGAGATCAAGATACGCAGTATTTT
D: TRBD1; size: few; J: TRBJ2-7; V: TRBV2; CDR3: CASKGQLLYEQYF; DNA: TGTGCCAGCAAGGGACAGTTATTGTACGAGCAGTACTTC
D: TRBD2; size: NA; J: TRBJ2-4; V: TRBV20-1; CDR3: CSARDASGAKNIQYF; DNA: TGCAGTGCTAGAGATGCTAGCGGGGCCAAAAACATTCAGTACTTC
D: NA; size: few; J: TRBJ2-7; V: TRBV6-6; CDR3: CASSYGQEGEQYF; DNA: TGTGCCAGCAGTTATGGACAGGAGGGCGAGCAGTACTTC
D: TRBD2; size: few; J: TRBJ2-1; V: TRBV6-2/TRBV6-3; CDR3: CASAIRLAGNPQEDEQFF; DNA: TGTGCCAGCGCAATCAGACTAGCGGGAAACCCCCAGGAGGATGAGCAGTTCTTC
D: TRBD1; size: NA; J: TRBJ2-7; V: TRBV10-2; CDR3: CASSAPYRQGRVYEQYF; DNA: TGCGCCAGCAGTGCCCCATACAGACAGGGGAGAGTGTACGAGCAGTACTTC
D: NA; size: NA; J: TRBJ2-5; V: TRBV5-5; CDR3: CASSREVGVVAETQYF; DNA: TGTGCCAGCAGCCGAGAGGTGGGGGTTGTGGCGGAGACCCAGTACTTC
D: NA; size: many; J: TRBJ1-5; V: TRBV5-1; CDR3: CASSLAPGGQPQHF; DNA: TGCGCCAGCAGCTTGGCCCCCGGGGGTCAGCCCCAGCATTTT
D: TRBD1; size: NA; J: TRBJ2-7; V: TRBV5-1; CDR3: CASSLNRGSYLIDEQYF; DNA: TGCGCCAGCAGCTTGAACAGGGGCTCCTACCTAATCGACGAGCAGTACTTC
D: NA; size: NA; J: TRBJ2-5; V: TRBV18; CDR3: CASSPPFAQGQETQYF; DNA: TGTGCCAGCTCACCACCGTTCGCGCAGGGGCAAGAGACCCAGTACTTC
D: TRBD1; size: few; J: TRBJ2-5; V: TRBV6-1; CDR3: CASSPIGQGQETQYF; DNA: TGTGCCAGCAGTCCCATAGGACAGGGACAAGAGACCCAGTACTTC
D: NA; size: NA; J: TRBJ2-1; V: TRBV9; CDR3: CASSVSDIQWNEQFF; DNA: TGTGCCAGCAGCGTATCGGACATACAATGGAATGAGCAGTTCTTC
D: NA; size: NA; J: TRBJ2-7; V: TRBV6-2/TRBV6-3; CDR3: CASSYTTGTYPYEQYF; DNA: TGTGCCAGCAGTTACACGACAGGGACTTATCCCTACGAGCAGTACTTC
D: NA; size: few; J: TRBJ2-1; V: TRBV5-1; CDR3: CASSLGGAPSYNEQFF; DNA: TGCGCCAGCAGCTTGGGCGGGGCGCCCTCCTACAATGAGCAGTTCTTC
D: NA; size: NA; J: TRBJ2-1; V: TRBV7-9; CDR3: CASSPWDEQFF; DNA: TGTGCCAGCAGCCCGTGGGATGAGCAGTTCTTC
D: NA; size: NA; J: TRBJ1-5; V: TRBV3-1; CDR3: CASSQGMSNQPQHF; DNA: TGTGCCAGCAGCCAGGGGATGAGCAATCAGCCCCAGCATTTT
D: NA; size: few; J: TRBJ1-2; V: TRBV5-5; CDR3: CASSSGVGGNYGYTF; DNA: TGTGCCAGCAGCTCGGGCGTGGGGGGTAACTATGGCTACACCTTC
D: NA; size: NA; J: TRBJ1-1; V: TRBV19; CDR3: CASSARMNTEAFF; DNA: TGTGCCAGTAGTGCGAGAATGAACACTGAAGCTTTCTTT
D: NA; size: few; J: TRBJ2-7; V: TRBV4-1; CDR3: CASSQEQWSPFEQYF; DNA: TGCGCCAGCAGCCAAGAGCAGTGGAGCCCATTTGAGCAGTACTTC
D: TRBD2; size: NA; J: TRBJ2-1; V: TRBV4-2; CDR3: CASSPWERDSNEQFF; DNA: TGTGCCAGCAGCCCCTGGGAGCGGGACTCCAATGAGCAGTTCTTC
D: NA; size: few; J: TRBJ1-1; V: TRBV7-8; CDR3: CASSIRGQSMNTEAFF; DNA: TGTGCCAGCAGCATCCGAGGACAGTCCATGAACACTGAAGCTTTCTTT
D: NA; size: NA; J: TRBJ1-2; V: TRBV7-9; CDR3: CASSSGTDYGYTF; DNA: TGTGCCAGCAGCTCGGGGACGGACTATGGCTACACCTTC
D: NA; size: NA; J: TRBJ2-2; V: TRBV15; CDR3: CATSRSRNTGELFF; DNA: TGTGCCACCAGCAGGAGCAGGAACACCGGGGAGCTGTTTTTT
D: TRBD1; size: few; J: TRBJ2-3; V: TRBV7-9; CDR3: CASSLEVGGGVTDTQYF; DNA: TGTGCCAGCAGCTTAGAAGTAGGGGGCGGTGTCACAGATACGCAGTATTTT
D: TRBD2; size: once; J: TRBJ2-5; V: TRBV3-1; CDR3: CASSQGPLGAAGGQETQYF; DNA: TGTGCCAGCAGCCAAGGACCCCTAGGGGCAGCGGGGGGGCAAGAGACCCAGTACTTC
D: NA; size: few; J: TRBJ2-6; V: TRBV7-2; CDR3: CASSSGLSGANVLTF; DNA: TGTGCCAGCAGTTCGGGCCTCTCTGGGGCCAACGTCCTGACTTTC
D: TRBD1; size: many; J: TRBJ2-1; V: TRBV29-1; CDR3: CSVDRSDRGVLNEQFF; DNA: TGCAGCGTTGATCGGTCCGACAGGGGGGTTTTGAATGAGCAGTTCTTC
D: NA; size: few; J: TRBJ2-3; V: TRBV20-1; CDR3: CSAPPGNTQYF; DNA: TGCAGTGCACCCCCAGGGAACACGCAGTATTTT
D: NA; size: few; J: TRBJ2-5; V: TRBV12-3/TRBV12-4; CDR3: CASSSGGGSQYF; DNA: TGTGCCAGCAGTTCCGGGGGTGGGTCGCAGTACTTC
D: NA; size: few; J: TRBJ2-1; V: TRBV6-1; CDR3: CASSEALEYNEQFF; DNA: TGTGCCAGCAGTGAAGCGCTCGAGTACAATGAGCAGTTCTTC
D: NA; size: few; J: TRBJ1-1; V: TRBV7-8; CDR3: CASSFRGANTEAFF; DNA: TGTGCCAGCAGCTTCCGGGGGGCGAACACTGAAGCTTTCTTT
D: TRBD1; size: NA; J: TRBJ2-3; V: TRBV19; CDR3: CASTPDRILTDTQYF; DNA: TGTGCCAGTACTCCGGACAGGATCCTCACAGATACGCAGTATTTT
D: NA; size: few; J: TRBJ2-5; V: TRBV3-1; CDR3: CASSQHRRETQYF; DNA: TGTGCCAGCAGCCAACACCGTCGGGAGACCCAGTACTTC
D: NA; size: NA; J: TRBJ2-5; V: TRBV5-5; CDR3: CASSLGGQVETQYF; DNA: TGTGCCAGCAGCTTGGGAGGGCAAGTCGAGACCCAGTACTTC
D: TRBD1; size: few; J: TRBJ1-1; V: TRBV3-1; CDR3: CASSRTGGSEAFF; DNA: TGTGCCAGCAGTCGGACAGGGGGCTCTGAAGCTTTCTTT
D: NA; size: few; J: TRBJ2-5; V: TRBV20-1; CDR3: CSARDLRGRETQYF; DNA: TGCAGTGCTAGAGATCTTCGGGGGAGAGAGACCCAGTACTTC
D: NA; size: NA; J: TRBJ1-1; V: TRBV20-1; CDR3: CSAREGNTEAFF; DNA: TGCAGTGCTAGGGAGGGGAACACTGAAGCTTTCTTT
D: TRBD1; size: NA; J: TRBJ2-5; V: TRBV12-3/TRBV12-4; CDR3: CASSLPTGTGKETQYF; DNA: TGTGCCAGCAGTTTACCGACCGGGACAGGGAAGGAGACCCAGTACTTC
D: NA; size: NA; J: TRBJ2-3; V: TRBV7-9; CDR3: CASSLGLIVLDTQYF; DNA: TGTGCCAGCAGCTTGGGGCTCATTGTTCTAGATACGCAGTATTTT
D: NA; size: many; J: TRBJ2-3; V: TRBV11-2; CDR3: CASSLGYTDTQYF; DNA: TGTGCCAGCAGCTTAGGCTACACAGATACGCAGTATTTT
D: TRBD1; size: NA; J: TRBJ2-1; V: TRBV19; CDR3: CASSRDRGGDEQFF; DNA: TGTGCCAGTAGCCGGGACAGGGGTGGGGATGAGCAGTTCTTC
D: NA; size: many; J: TRBJ1-2; V: TRBV5-6; CDR3: CASSLYGGYTF; DNA: TGTGCCAGCAGCTTGTATGGTGGCTACACCTTC